Many counts were recorded for the clone carrying this T cell receptor beta chain. The antigen remains undetermined. This specimen comes from a study of early T cells in non-severe SARS-CoV-2 infection. Across the whole study: Sequencing input comprised bulk RNA from unsorted whole blood; chain pairing was not available. Study-level points and caveats: The VDJdb matching leaned toward anti-spike CD8 responses and overlooked private and CD4 specificities.

Molecules of cDNA were individually given unique molecular identifiers that were attached to them. TCRdb used MiXCR to reprocess the 5' RACE reads, holding one entry per CDR3 protein. The table includes 85,000 to 95,000 distinct CDR3 sequences, about 15% detected once. The CDR3 totals 14 residues. V lost 3 bases and J lost 8, with 13 bases in between. CDR1 and CDR2 from the germline V gene are KGHSH and LQKENI. The specimen was whole blood. V is TRBV18 and J is TRBJ1-4; D is possibly TRBD1 (6 bases). This receptor was taken from an adult who was a healthcare worker with PCR-confirmed SARS-CoV-2 infection or an uninfected control (not recorded which). Here the CDR3 reads CASSPGQGNEKLFF. The CDR3, as DNA: TGTGCCAGCTCACCTGGCCAGGGGAACGAAAAACTGTTTTTT.